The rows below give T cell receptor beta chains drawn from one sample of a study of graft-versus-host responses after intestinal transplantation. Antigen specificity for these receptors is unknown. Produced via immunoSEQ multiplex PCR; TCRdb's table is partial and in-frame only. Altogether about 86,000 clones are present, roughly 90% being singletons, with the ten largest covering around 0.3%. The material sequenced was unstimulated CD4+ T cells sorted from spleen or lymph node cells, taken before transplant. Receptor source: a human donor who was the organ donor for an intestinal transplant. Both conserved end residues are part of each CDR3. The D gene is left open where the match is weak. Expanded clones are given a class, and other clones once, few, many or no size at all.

DNA: TGTGCCAGCAGCTTGAGGCAGGGGTTATACAATGAGCAGTTCTTC; CDR3: CASSLRQGLYNEQFF; J: TRBJ2-1; V: TRBV7-8; length: 15; D: NA; size: NA
DNA: TGTGCCAGCAGCCCCCGCGGGAGTAATGAGCAGTTCTTC; CDR3: CASSPRGSNEQFF; J: TRBJ2-1; V: TRBV7-3; length: 13; D: TRBD2; size: NA
DNA: TGTGCCACCAGCAGAGCGATCAGGGGTGAAGCTTTCTTT; CDR3: CATSRAIRGEAFF; J: TRBJ1-1; V: TRBV15; length: 13; D: NA; size: once
DNA: TGTGCCAGCAGTGTGACAGGGGGTCACACCGGGGAGCTGTTTTTT; CDR3: CASSVTGGHTGELFF; J: TRBJ2-2; V: TRBV6-4; length: 15; D: TRBD1; size: once
DNA: TGTGCCAGCAGTGTAAGGACTCTACAAGAGACCCAGTACTTC; CDR3: CASSVRTLQETQYF; J: TRBJ2-5; V: TRBV6-1; length: 14; D: NA; size: NA
DNA: TGTGCCAGCAGCTTGGTTCGGACCGGGGAGCTGTTTTTT; CDR3: CASSLVRTGELFF; J: TRBJ2-2; V: TRBV7-3; length: 13; D: NA; size: NA
DNA: TGTGCCGGCGCGACTAGCGGGGGCCGTTTCCAAGAGACCCAGTACTTC; CDR3: CAGATSGGRFQETQYF; J: TRBJ2-5; V: TRBV2; length: 16; D: TRBD2; size: NA
DNA: TGTGCCAGCAGTTCGATAGGGGGTGACACTGAAGCTTTCTTT; CDR3: CASSSIGGDTEAFF; J: TRBJ1-1; V: TRBV6-5; length: 14; D: NA; size: NA
DNA: TGTGCCAGCAGCTTGGTTGCGGCTAGCGGGCCCCCGACCCAGTACTTC; CDR3: CASSLVAASGPPTQYF; J: TRBJ2-5; V: TRBV5-4; length: 16; D: TRBD2; size: NA
DNA: TGTGCCAGCAGCTTGGTCGAGGCTAGCCCCCAAGAGACCCAGTACTTC; CDR3: CASSLVEASPQETQYF; J: TRBJ2-5; V: TRBV5-4; length: 16; D: NA; size: NA
DNA: TGTGCCAGCAGTCCCCAAGGACAGGGGGCCGGGGAGCTGTTTTTT; CDR3: CASSPQGQGAGELFF; J: TRBJ2-2; V: TRBV6-6; length: 15; D: TRBD1; size: NA
DNA: TGTGCCAGCAGCTTGTTGGGGAGGCTGCAGTTCTTC; CDR3: CASSLLGRLQFF; J: TRBJ2-1; V: TRBV11-1; length: 12; D: NA; size: NA
DNA: TGTGCCAGCAGAAGACCGGGACAGAACACTGAAGCTTTCTTT; CDR3: CASRRPGQNTEAFF; J: TRBJ1-1; V: TRBV6-5; length: 14; D: NA; size: NA
DNA: TGTGCCAGCAGTTACCCTTACAATGAGCAGTTCTTC; CDR3: CASSYPYNEQFF; J: TRBJ2-1; V: TRBV6-7; length: 12; D: NA; size: NA
DNA: TGCAGCGTTATCGGGGGGGACTCCGATACGCAGTATTTT; CDR3: CSVIGGDSDTQYF; J: TRBJ2-3; V: TRBV29-1; length: 13; D: TRBD2; size: NA
DNA: TGTGCCAGCAGCCCAACAGGGTACGAGCAGTACTTC; CDR3: CASSPTGYEQYF; J: TRBJ2-7; V: TRBV2; length: 12; D: NA; size: NA